This T cell receptor beta chain derives from a study of read filtering for tumor transcriptome and immune sequencing. Study as a whole: Among patients, roughly 17 were male and 14 female, aged about 47 to 85 (mean around 66). Per sample, TCR-region reads ranged about 4.05 to 11 million by IR-seq, 85 to 1273 by RNA-seq.

Whole-study results and caveats: In IR-seq, single-read clonotypes were around 80% of clonotypes but approximately 3.5% of reads.

At least ten counts were recorded for this clonotype. What it binds is unknown. Molecular barcoded adaptors covering alpha/delta and beta/gamma chains were used on approximately 440 ng RNA. TCRdb re-derived calls from the reads in MiXCR, one entry per CDR3 protein. Of 75,000 to 95,000 distinct CDR3 sequences listed, 20% to 25% are singletons. CDR1 and CDR2 (germline): DFQATT, SNEGSKA (reference sequence). The V end was cut by 3 bases, the J end by 2 bases, with 7 bases between. The CDR3 is made up of 13 amino acids. Every patient had bone marrow sampled while the disease was active. The sample taken for sequencing was a population of CD138-negative cells sorted from bone marrow. V and J are TRBV20-1 and TRBJ2-2; unclear D gene. This TCR was sampled from a donor at least 40 years old with multiple myeloma. The DNA for the CDR3 is TGCAGTGCTAGTACAGCTAACACCGGGGAGCTGTTTTTT. Translating it yields CSASTANTGELFF.